This T cell receptor beta chain derives from a study of blood T cell repertoires in COVID-19. Whole-study context: Acute and convalescent COVID-19 specimens originated in the United States, Italy and Spain. Nucleic acid was either cDNA or gDNA, and it came from T cells, B-cell-depleted T cells, or PBMCs.

This clone was seen more than once but under ten times. CDR1 LNHDA and CDR2 SQIVND come from the germline V gene (reference sequence). This CDR3 comprises 15 residues. Between the trimmed V and J ends, which lost 4 bases and 0 bases, there was a span of 10 bases. Authors' processing steps: Amplification of reference gene primers provided the estimated nucleated cell counts. Generated by immunoSEQ multiplex PCR, the TCRdb table keeps only in-frame clones and is missing some. V, J and clone size were drawn from that table, and D and trimming were deduced from the DNA. The sample has around 140,000 clones, roughly 80% seen once.

The rearrangement uses TRBV19 and TRBJ1-3; D unresolved. The sequence derives from a man in his sixties with acute or convalescent COVID-19. Sequenced input: peripheral blood. CDR3 in amino acids: CASSTLTISGNTIYF. The CDR3 region has the DNA TGTGCCAGTAGTACCCTTACAATCTCTGGAAACACCATATATTTT.